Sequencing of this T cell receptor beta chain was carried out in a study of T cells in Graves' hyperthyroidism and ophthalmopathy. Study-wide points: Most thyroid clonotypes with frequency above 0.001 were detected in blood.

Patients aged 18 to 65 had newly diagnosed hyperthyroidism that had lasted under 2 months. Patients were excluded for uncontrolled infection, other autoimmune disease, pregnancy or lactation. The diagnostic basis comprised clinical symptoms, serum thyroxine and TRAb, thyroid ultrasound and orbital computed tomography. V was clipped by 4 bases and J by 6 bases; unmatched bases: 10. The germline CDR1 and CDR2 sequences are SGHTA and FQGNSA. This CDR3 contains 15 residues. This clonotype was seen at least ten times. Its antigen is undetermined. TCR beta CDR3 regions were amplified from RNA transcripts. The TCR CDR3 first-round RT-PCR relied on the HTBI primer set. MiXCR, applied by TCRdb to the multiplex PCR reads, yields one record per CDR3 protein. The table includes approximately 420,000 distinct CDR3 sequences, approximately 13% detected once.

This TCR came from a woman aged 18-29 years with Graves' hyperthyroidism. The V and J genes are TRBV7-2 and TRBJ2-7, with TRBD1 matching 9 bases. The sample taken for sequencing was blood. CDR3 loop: CASSSTGTGLSEQYF. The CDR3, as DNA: TGTGCCAGCAGCTCGACCGGGACAGGGCTCAGCGAGCAGTACTTC.